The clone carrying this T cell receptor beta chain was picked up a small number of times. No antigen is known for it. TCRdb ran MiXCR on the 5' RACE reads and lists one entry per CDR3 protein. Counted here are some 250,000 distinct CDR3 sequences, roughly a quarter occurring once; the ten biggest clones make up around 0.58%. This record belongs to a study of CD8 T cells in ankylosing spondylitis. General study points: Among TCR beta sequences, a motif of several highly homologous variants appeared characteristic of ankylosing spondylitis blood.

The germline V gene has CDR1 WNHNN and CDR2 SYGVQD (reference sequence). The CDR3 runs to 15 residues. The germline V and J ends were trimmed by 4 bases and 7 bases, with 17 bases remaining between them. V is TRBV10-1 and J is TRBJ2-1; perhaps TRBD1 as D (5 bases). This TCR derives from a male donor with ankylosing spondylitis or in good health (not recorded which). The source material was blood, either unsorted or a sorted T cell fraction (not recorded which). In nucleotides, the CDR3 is TGCGCCAGCAGTGTTTCTGGACACCCGCGGAATGAGCAGTTCTTC. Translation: CASSVSGHPRNEQFF.